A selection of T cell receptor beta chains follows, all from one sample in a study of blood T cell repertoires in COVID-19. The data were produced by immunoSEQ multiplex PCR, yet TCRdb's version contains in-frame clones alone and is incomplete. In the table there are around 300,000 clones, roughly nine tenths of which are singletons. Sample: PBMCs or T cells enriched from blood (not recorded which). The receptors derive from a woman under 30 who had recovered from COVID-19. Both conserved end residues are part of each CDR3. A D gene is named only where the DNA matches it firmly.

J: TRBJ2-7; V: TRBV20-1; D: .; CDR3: CSAQRTYEQYF; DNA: TGCAGTGCTCAAAGGACATACGAGCAGTACTTC
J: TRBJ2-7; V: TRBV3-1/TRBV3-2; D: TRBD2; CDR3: CASSQLTTGTSSYEQYF; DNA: TGTGCCAGCAGCCAACTCACGACCGGGACTAGCAGTTACGAGCAGTACTTC
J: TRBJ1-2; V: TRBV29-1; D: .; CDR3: CSVPEDYGYTF; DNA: TGCAGCGTCCCGGAGGACTATGGCTACACCTTC
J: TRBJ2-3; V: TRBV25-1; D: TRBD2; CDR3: CASSIPGLGPYTDTQYF; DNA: TGTGCCAGCAGTATTCCTGGACTAGGCCCCTACACAGATACGCAGTATTTT
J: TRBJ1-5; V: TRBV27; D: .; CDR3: CASGFPGFSNQPQHF; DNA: TGTGCCAGCGGATTTCCGGGTTTTAGCAATCAGCCCCAGCATTTT
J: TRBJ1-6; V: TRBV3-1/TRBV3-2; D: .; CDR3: CASSHGQAGGSPLHF; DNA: TGTGCCAGCAGCCATGGACAAGCGGGTGGTTCACCCCTCCACTTT
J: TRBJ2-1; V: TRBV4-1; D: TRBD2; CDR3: CASSQAPTSGGFSSYNEQFF; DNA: TGCGCCAGCAGCCAAGCCCCGACTAGCGGGGGATTTAGCTCCTACAATGAGCAGTTCTTC
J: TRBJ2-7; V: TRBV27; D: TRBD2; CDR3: CATRLAGSLGEQYF; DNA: TGTGCCACAAGACTAGCGGGAAGCCTCGGCGAGCAGTACTTC
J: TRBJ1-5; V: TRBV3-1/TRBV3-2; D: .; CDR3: CASSQAFQPQHF; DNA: TGTGCCAGCAGCCAAGCTTTTCAGCCCCAGCATTTT
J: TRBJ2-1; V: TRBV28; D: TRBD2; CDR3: CASSFPGLAGYNEQFF; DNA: TGTGCCAGCAGTTTCCCGGGACTAGCGGGGTACAATGAGCAGTTCTTC